The following is a T cell receptor beta chain sequence with its context. This sample was included in a study of T cell changes during pregnancy in multiple sclerosis. Profiled with immunoSEQ multiplex PCR; TCRdb holds only in-frame clones, not every one. The table has tens of thousands of clones, over 85% seen once; the top ten hold about 3.8%. Sequences were derived from CD8+ T cells from peripheral blood mononuclear cells, sampled in the third trimester of pregnancy. The receptor comes from a female donor with multiple sclerosis, enrolled in a pregnancy study.

CDR3 sequence: CASSLRGYSNQPQHF. The CDR3 DNA is TGTGCCAGCAGCTTAAGAGGATATAGCAATCAGCCCCAGCATTTT. This chain links TRBV11-2 with TRBJ1-5; the D is unclear. The germline V gene has CDR1 SGHAT and CDR2 FQNNGV. V lost 2 bases, J lost 0 bases, and 8 bases lay in between. The CDR3 runs to 15 residues.